This T cell receptor beta chain came from a study of shared clonotypes between healthy human individuals. For the study at large: CD8 memory received one plate per donor, CD8 naive two, CD4 memory three and CD4 naive three.

Comments on this clone: Antigen: not known.

When replicate PCRs were run on sorted subsets, they used 200 to 250 ng DNA, tens of thousands of T cell genomes. Clones were sequenced by immunoSEQ multiplex PCR, and TCRdb holds only the in-frame ones, with some missing. This sample has about 2 million clones, with 85% to 95% found just once. Findings of the study overall: Rarefaction indicated that sorted-subset sequencing remained incomplete although depth was large.

Germline CDR1 reads SGHRS; CDR2 reads YFSETQ. V lost 4 bases and J 3 bases, leaving 11 bases between the germline ends. This CDR3 comprises 13 residues. None of the donors, who were healthy HIV-negative adults, had recently had acute infections or vaccinations. Input material: naive CD4+ T cells sorted from blood. The subset: CD45RA+ positively selected. The TCR comes from a man aged 18 to 35 in good health. V usage is TRBV5-1 and J usage is TRBJ2-7; the D gene is possibly TRBD1 (6 bases). The CDR3: CASSAPQGYEQYF. CDR3 coding DNA: TGCGCCAGCAGCGCCCCACAGGGCTACGAGCAGTACTTC.